This entry lists 12 T cell receptor beta chains sequenced from one sample in a study of control samples from healthy donors and cancer patients. Sequencing was performed with immunoSEQ multiplex PCR; in TCRdb, only in-frame clones are kept and a portion is missing. The table has tens of thousands of clones, roughly 90% seen once; the top ten hold under 7.5%. The specimen was blood. The receptors originated from a man aged 45 to 65 in good health.

This clone was observed once. The chain's CDR3 is CASSYGGGYGYTF. The CDR3 DNA reads as TGTGCCAGCAGTTACGGGGGTGGCTATGGCTACACCTTC. V and J are TRBV6-2 or TRBV6-3 and TRBJ1-2; tentatively, D is TRBD1 (5 bases). This CDR3 has 13 residues. V gave up 2 bases and J gave up 4 bases, with 8 bases separating them. CDR1 is MNHEY, CDR2 SVGEGT, per germline.

The gene calls are TRBV4-1 and TRBJ2-1, with TRBD1 matching over 8 bases. Trimming took 4 bases from V and 10 from J; bases not matched to a gene: 3. The CDR3 has 12 amino acids. Germline V gene sequence: CDR1 MGHRA, CDR2 YSYEKL. CDR3 amino acids: CASSRTGYEQFF. In DNA form, the CDR3 reads TGCGCCAGCAGCCGGACAGGGTACGAGCAGTTCTTC.

V gene TRBV27 combines with J gene TRBJ2-1; perhaps TRBD2 as D (5 bases). The V and J ends lost 2 bases and 6 bases respectively, with 14 bases between them. CDR3 size: 15 residues. Looked up from germline, CDR1 is MNHEY and CDR2 is SMNVEV (reference sequence). CDR3 DNA sequence: TGTGCCAGCAGTTTAAAGGCTAGCCCGGTCAATGAGCAGTTCTTC. Protein: CASSLKASPVNEQFF.

This rearrangement joins TRBV7-9 to TRBJ1-1; D remains ambiguous. Germline CDR1 and CDR2: SEHNR and FQNEAQ (reference sequence). Trimming removed 2 bases at V and 0 bases at J, with 7 bases between. The CDR3 spans 14 residues. The CDR3 DNA is TGTGCCAGCAGCTTAAGGGCGCTGAACACTGAAGCTTTCTTT. Translated, it gives CASSLRALNTEAFF.

This clone showed up just once. The rearrangement uses TRBV9 and TRBJ1-1; D is undetermined. The V and J ends lost 5 bases and 11 bases respectively, with 19 bases between them. From germline, CDR1 is SGDLS and CDR2 YYNGEE. The CDR3 loop spans 13 amino acids. The CDR3, as DNA: TGTGCCAGCAGTGACGCCCCTCTTAAAGGGGCTTTCTTT. Its protein is CASSDAPLKGAFF.

The rearrangement links TRBV30 to TRBJ1-4; 7 bases align to TRBD1. Trimming at V came to 3 bases and at J to 4 bases, leaving 11 bases not matched to a gene. Germline CDR1 and CDR2: GTSNPN and SVGIG (reference sequence). This CDR3 is 16 amino acids long. CDR3 sequence: CAWRSPGGTVNEKLFF. DNA for the CDR3: TGTGCCTGGAGATCCCCCGGGGGGACAGTTAATGAAAAACTGTTTTTT.

The chain couples TRBV6-5 to TRBJ2-7; 9 bases line up with TRBD1. This CDR3 has 13 residues. V dropped 7 bases and J dropped 2; count of bases not matched to a gene: 3. Germline-derived CDR1 and CDR2 are MNHEY and SVGAGI. CDR3 protein: CASTRTGAYEQYF. The CDR3 DNA follows: TGTGCCAGCACAAGGACAGGGGCCTACGAGCAGTACTTC.

This clone was found once. The chain links TRBV5-4 to TRBJ2-2; D is unclear. The CDR3 runs 13 residues. Trimming shortened V by 6 bases and J by 6 bases, and 12 bases separated the two germline ends. The germline CDR1 and CDR2 sequences are SGHNT and YYREEE (reference sequence). CDR3 in amino acids: CASTPGLAGELFF. The CDR3 coding sequence is TGTGCCAGCACCCCAGGTCTGGCCGGGGAGCTGTTTTTT.

The rearrangement uses TRBV11-3 and TRBJ2-2, with 10 bases lining up with TRBD1. Germline V gives CDR1 SGHNT, CDR2 YENEEA. Trimming took 5 bases from V and 5 from J; bases not matched to a gene: 8. This CDR3 spans 16 amino acids. The CDR3 reads CASSADRGLFTGELFF. In nucleotides, the CDR3 is TGTGCCAGCAGCGCAGACAGGGGGCTCTTTACCGGGGAGCTGTTTTTT. The full variable domain, with the rest looked up from reference TRBV11-3 and TRBJ2-2, is EAGVVQSPRYKIIEKKQPVAFWCNPISGHNTLYWYLQNLGQGPELLIRYENEEAVDDSQLPKDRFSAERLKGVDSTLKIQPAELGDSAVYLCASSADRGLFTGELFFGEGSRLTVL.

This clone has a single count. The chain has TRBV24-1 and TRBJ2-7, with TRBD1 matching 7 bases. The V segment lost 2 bases and the J segment 3 bases; nucleotides outside the gene matches: 3. CDR3 length equals 14 residues. The germline V gene has CDR1 KGHDR and CDR2 SFDVKD. In DNA, the CDR3 is TGTGCCACCAGTGATTCCTACAGGGGCTACGAGCAGTACTTC. It specifies CATSDSYRGYEQYF.

The gene calls are TRBV6-5 and TRBJ1-5, with 7 bases identical to TRBD1. The CDR3 totals 13 residues. The germline V gene encodes CDR1 MNHEY and CDR2 SVGAGI. V shed 6 bases and J 4 bases; nucleotides not matched to a gene: 3. The CDR3 loop reads CASSQGQNQPQHF. DNA of the CDR3: TGTGCCAGCAGCCAGGGACAGAATCAGCCCCAGCATTTT.

This chain links TRBV19 with TRBJ2-1; 10 bases are a match to TRBD2. V gave up 6 bases and J gave up 2 bases; unmatched junction bases: 4. Germline lookup yields CDR1 LNHDA and CDR2 SQIVND (reference sequence). There are 15 residues in the CDR3. The CDR3 DNA reads as TGTGCCAGTAGAATAAGCGGGGGGGCCTACAATGAGCAGTTCTTC. Its protein product is CASRISGGAYNEQFF. The variable domain in full, with the rest retrieved from reference TRBV19 and TRBJ2-1, is DGGITQSPKYLFRKEGQNVTLSCEQNLNHDAMYWYRQDPGQGLRLIYYSQIVNDFQKGDIAEGYSVSREKKESFPLTVTSAQKNPTAFYLCASRISGGAYNEQFFGPGTRLTVL.